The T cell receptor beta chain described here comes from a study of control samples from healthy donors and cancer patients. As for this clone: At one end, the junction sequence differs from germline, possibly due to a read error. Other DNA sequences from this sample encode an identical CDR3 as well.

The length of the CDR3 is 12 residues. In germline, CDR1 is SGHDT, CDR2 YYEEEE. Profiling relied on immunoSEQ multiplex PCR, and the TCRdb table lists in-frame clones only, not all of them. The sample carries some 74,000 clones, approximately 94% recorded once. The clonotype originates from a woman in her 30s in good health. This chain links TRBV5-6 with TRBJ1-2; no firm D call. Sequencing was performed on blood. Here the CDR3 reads CASSPDNYGYTF. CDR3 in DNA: TGCGCCAGCAGCCCGGATAACTATGGCTACACCTTC.